Listed below are T cell receptor beta chains from one sample, sequenced in a study of blood T cell repertoires in COVID-19. The protocol was immunoSEQ multiplex PCR, while the TCRdb copy is restricted to in-frame clones and leaves out a portion. The sample has around 180,000 clones; around three quarters are singletons. The sequenced sample was PBMCs or T cells enriched from blood (not recorded which). The origin of the receptors is a woman between 50 and 59 years old with acute COVID-19. The CDR3 runs from the conserved cysteine through the conserved F or W. D genes are given only for firm matches. Clone size appears in some rows only: once, few, many, or a class for an expanded clone.

size	V	D	J	DNA	CDR3
once	TRBV19	NA	TRBJ2-5	TGTGCCAGTAGTATGCGCCAGGGGTGGGAGACCCAGTACTTC	CASSMRQGWETQYF
NA	TRBV7-2	NA	TRBJ2-3	TGTGCCAGCAGCCCAAGGACAGTCGGCACAGATACGCAGTATTTT	CASSPRTVGTDTQYF
NA	TRBV11-2	NA	TRBJ2-1	TGTGCCAGCGAGGGGGAGCTTAACAATGAGCAGTTCTTC	CASEGELNNEQFF
NA	TRBV20-1	NA	TRBJ2-3	TGCAGTGCCACTAGCACAGATACGCAGTATTTT	CSATSTDTQYF
NA	TRBV5-1	NA	TRBJ1-3	TGCGCCAGCAGCTTGGGCACAAGTTCTGGAAACACCATATATTTT	CASSLGTSSGNTIYF
NA	TRBV2	TRBD2	TRBJ2-1	TGTGCCAGCAGGTCTAGCGGGGCCTCCTACAATGAGCAGTTCTTC	CASRSSGASYNEQFF
NA	TRBV7-8	TRBD2	TRBJ2-5	TGTGCCAGCAGCTTAGCGCTTGGAGCGGGGGATAAGACCCAGTACTTC	CASSLALGAGDKTQYF
NA	TRBV15	TRBD2	TRBJ2-1	TGTGCCACCAGCAGCGGGGGGGGCTCCTACAATGAGCAGTTCTTC	CATSSGGGSYNEQFF
NA	TRBV5-1	NA	TRBJ1-6	TGCGCCAGCAGCTTGGCGGGGGAGGATTCACCCCTCCACTTT	CASSLAGEDSPLHF
NA	TRBV12-3/TRBV12-4	NA	TRBJ2-5	TGTGCCAGCAAGTTCTCGGACGCCGGGGCCCAGTACTTC	CASKFSDAGAQYF
NA	TRBV28	NA	TRBJ1-4	TGTGTTACAGGGAAAGTATCGGCAACTAATGAAAAACTGTTTTTT	CVTGKVSATNEKLFF
NA	TRBV10-2	NA	TRBJ1-5	TGCGCCAGCAGTAGGGCCGAAGGGGGGGCGCGCAATCAGCCCCAGCATTTT	CASSRAEGGARNQPQHF
NA	TRBV3-1/TRBV3-2	TRBD1	TRBJ1-1	TGTGCCAGCAGCCAGGGGGGACAGGGACGAACTGAAGCTTTCTTT	CASSQGGQGRTEAFF
NA	TRBV6-2/TRBV6-3	TRBD2	TRBJ2-1	TGTGCCAGCAGTTACTCGAAGTCTAGCGGGGGACACAATGAGCAGTTCTTC	CASSYSKSSGGHNEQFF
once	TRBV2	NA	TRBJ1-2	TGTGCCAGCTCGCGGGGCCCCATCTATGGCTACACCTTC	CASSRGPIYGYTF
few	TRBV6-5	TRBD1	TRBJ2-3	TGTGCCAGCAGTAGGACAGGGGATTTCACAGATACGCAGTATTTT	CASSRTGDFTDTQYF
once	TRBV6-6	NA	TRBJ1-3	TGTGCCAGCAGCTACCGCCCCGGACTCCCTGGAAACACCATATATTTT	CASSYRPGLPGNTIYF
NA	TRBV28	TRBD1	TRBJ1-6	TGTGCCAGCAGGCTCCCCCGATCGACAGGGCATAATTCACCCCTCCACTTT	CASRLPRSTGHNSPLHF
few	TRBV5-1	TRBD2	TRBJ2-3	TGCGCCAGCAGCTTGGCCGTTTGGCGGGGGGACCCAGATACGCAGTATTTT	CASSLAVWRGDPDTQYF
NA	TRBV2	NA	TRBJ1-4	TGTGCCGGAGCTGGAGATAATGAAAAACTGTTTTTT	CAGAGDNEKLFF